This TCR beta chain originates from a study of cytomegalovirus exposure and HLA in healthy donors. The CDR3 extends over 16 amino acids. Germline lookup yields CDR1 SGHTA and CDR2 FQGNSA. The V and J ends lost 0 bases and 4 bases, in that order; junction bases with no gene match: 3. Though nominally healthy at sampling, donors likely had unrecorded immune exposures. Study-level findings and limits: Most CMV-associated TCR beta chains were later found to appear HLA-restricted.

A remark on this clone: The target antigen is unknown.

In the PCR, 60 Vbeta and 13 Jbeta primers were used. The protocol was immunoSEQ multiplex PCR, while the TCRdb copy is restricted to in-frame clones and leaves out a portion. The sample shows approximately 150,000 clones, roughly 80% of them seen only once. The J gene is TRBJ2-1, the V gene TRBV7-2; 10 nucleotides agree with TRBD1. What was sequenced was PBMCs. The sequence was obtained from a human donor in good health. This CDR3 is CASSLARTGGYNEQFF. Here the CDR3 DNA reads TGTGCCAGCAGCTTAGCTAGGACAGGGGGATACAATGAGCAGTTCTTC.